Following are 32 T cell receptor beta chains from one sample sequenced in a study of blood T cell repertoires in COVID-19. Generated by immunoSEQ multiplex PCR, the TCRdb table keeps only in-frame clones and is missing some. The repertoire has 100,000 to 120,000 clones, approximately 82% of them found once; the top ten carry less than 4%. Sample: peripheral blood. These receptors were obtained from a woman older than 75 with acute or convalescent COVID-19.

This clone was picked up a small number of times. This chain connects TRBV9 to TRBJ1-1, with TRBD1 identical over 12 bases. V was clipped by 2 bases and J by 0 bases; unmatched bases: 2. Germline V gene lookup returns CDR1 SGDLS and CDR2 YYNGEE. The CDR3 has 16 amino acids. This CDR3 is CASSVGTGGMNTEAFF. DNA of the CDR3: TGTGCCAGCAGCGTGGGGACAGGGGGCATGAACACTGAAGCTTTCTTT.

This chain uses TRBV15 with TRBJ1-3; a possible D gene is TRBD1 (5 bases). V dropped 0 bases and J dropped 2 bases, with 8 bases sitting between them. Germline loops: CDR1 LNHNV, CDR2 YYDKDF (reference sequence). The CDR3 loop spans 15 amino acids. The CDR3 is CATSRDKGTGNTIYF. Written as DNA, the CDR3 is TGTGCCACCAGCAGAGATAAGGGGACTGGAAACACCATATATTTT.

The rearrangement joins TRBV29-1 to TRBJ2-7; 8 bases map to TRBD2. There are 12 residues in the CDR3. The V and J ends lost 4 bases and 5 bases, in that order; junction bases with no gene match: 4. Germline assignment: CDR1 SQVTM and CDR2 ANQGSEA. CDR3: CSVGQTSDEQYF. The CDR3 bases are TGCAGCGTTGGACAGACTAGCGACGAGCAGTACTTC.

The V call is TRBV7-2, the J call TRBJ2-1; 7 bases align to TRBD2. The V gene end was trimmed by 1 base and the J gene end by 7 bases; junction bases not matched to a gene: 4. The CDR3 has 14 residues. CDR1 is SGHTA and CDR2 is FQGNSA in the germline V gene. In nucleotides, the CDR3 is TGTGCCAGCAGCTTAGGCGGGAGTCAAAATGAGCAGTTCTTC. This translates into CASSLGGSQNEQFF.

The chain carries TRBV10-1 and TRBJ1-2; 7 bases line up with TRBD1. The length of the CDR3 is 14 residues. The ends lost 3 bases at V and 5 bases at J; junction bases unmatched: 6. The V gene's germline CDR1 is WNHNN and CDR2 SYGVQD (reference sequence). The CDR3 spells CASSETGTEYGYTF. In DNA, the CDR3 is TGCGCCAGCAGTGAAACCGGGACAGAGTATGGCTACACCTTC.

This rearrangement joins TRBV9 to TRBJ2-3; 9 bases align to TRBD2. Per the germline V gene, CDR1 is SGDLS and CDR2 is YYNGEE. J was trimmed by 1 base and V by 0 bases; bases with no gene match: 6. The CDR3 is 17 amino acids. The CDR3 sequence: CASSVGQAGGRTDTQYF. In nucleotides, the CDR3 is TGTGCCAGCAGCGTAGGTCAAGCGGGGGGCCGCACAGATACGCAGTATTTT.

The chain uses TRBV9 and TRBJ1-5; TRBD1 agrees at 11 bases. This CDR3 is 15 amino acids long. The ends lost 2 bases at V and 4 bases at J; junction bases unmatched: 2. The germline V gene has CDR1 SGDLS and CDR2 YYNGEE. The DNA of the CDR3 is TGTGCCAGCAGCGTGGGACAGGGGGAGAATCAGCCCCAGCATTTT. Protein sequence: CASSVGQGENQPQHF. The full variable domain, with the rest looked up from reference TRBV9 and TRBJ1-5, is DSGVTQTPKHLITATGQRVTLRCSPRSGDLSVYWYQQSLDQGLQFLIQYYNGEERAKGNILERFSAQQFPDLHSELNLSSLELGDSALYFCASSVGQGENQPQHFGDGTRLSIL.

The chain employs TRBV4-3 and TRBJ2-3, with a tentative D call TRBD1 (7 bases). Trimming took off 1 base at V and 6 bases at J, with 14 bases between the two ends. This CDR3 has 15 amino acids. Germline V CDR1 and CDR2: LGHNA, YSLEER. DNA for the CDR3: TGCGCCAGCAGCCAAGGCTCCAGGGGGGCCGATACGCAGTATTTT. Its translation: CASSQGSRGADTQYF.

The CDR3 spells CASSLGQGAPLTNTQYF. The CDR3 DNA is TGCGCCAGCAGCTTGGGACAGGGGGCGCCGCTAACTAATACGCAGTATTTT. The chain carries TRBV5-1 and TRBJ2-3; the match to TRBD1 covers 10 bases. V trimming: 0 bases; J trimming: 7 bases; junction bases outside the gene matches: 11. CDR3 length: 17 residues. Per the germline V gene, CDR1 is SGHRS and CDR2 is YFSETQ.

This sequence joins TRBV27 and TRBJ1-2; D is ambiguous. The length of the CDR3 is 16 residues. Trimming stripped 7 bases from V and 4 bases from J, with 22 bases between. Germline CDR1 and CDR2: MNHEY and SMNVEV (reference sequence). The CDR3 DNA is TGTGCCAGCAACCTACTCATCGGGGTACTGGGCTATGGCTACACCTTC. This sequence encodes CASNLLIGVLGYGYTF.

The V gene is TRBV28, the J gene TRBJ1-3; 8 nucleotides match TRBD1. This CDR3 region has 15 residues. V dropped 7 bases and J dropped 4; count of bases not matched to a gene: 9. Looked up from germline, CDR1 is MDHEN and CDR2 is SYDVKM. CDR3 protein: CASTPDRVMGNTIYF. The CDR3, as DNA: TGTGCCAGCACCCCGGACAGGGTAATGGGAAACACCATATATTTT.

At least ten counts were recorded for this clone. The genes are TRBV24-1 and TRBJ2-2; TRBD2 matches at 13 bases. V shed 0 bases and J 4 bases; nucleotides not matched to a gene: 4. This CDR3 contains 18 residues. CDR1 and CDR2 from the germline V gene are KGHDR and SFDVKD. The CDR3 loop reads CATSDLGTSGKGTGELFF. The CDR3, as DNA: TGTGCCACCAGTGATTTGGGGACTAGCGGGAAGGGCACCGGGGAGCTGTTTTTT.

This sequence joins TRBV4-3 and TRBJ2-4; TRBD1 aligns across 10 bases. J lost 9 bases, V lost 0 bases, and 5 bases had no gene match. This CDR3 has 15 amino acids. Germline V CDR1 and CDR2: LGHNA, YSLEER. The CDR3 region has the DNA TGCGCCAGCAGCCAAGATCAGACAGGGGGCCTCATTCAGTACTTC. Protein: CASSQDQTGGLIQYF.

J is TRBJ2-1 and V is TRBV7-2; 7 bases agree with TRBD1. J lost 2 bases, V lost 3 bases, and 1 base had no gene match. Germline V gives CDR1 SGHTA, CDR2 FQGNSA. The CDR3 loop spans 14 amino acids. CDR3 loop: CASSLTGPYNEQFF. In nucleotides, the CDR3 is TGTGCCAGCAGCTTGACAGGGCCCTACAATGAGCAGTTCTTC.

The V and J genes are TRBV11-2 and TRBJ2-1; TRBD2 is a possible D gene (6 bases). The CDR3 has 17 amino acids. V was clipped by 1 base and J by 6 bases, with 19 bases between them. Looked up from germline, CDR1 is SGHAT and CDR2 is FQNNGV. CDR3 DNA sequence: TGTGCCAGCAGCTTAGGGGGCGGGGCTCCACGGTCCAATGAGCAGTTCTTC. Its protein is CASSLGGGAPRSNEQFF.

The chain employs TRBV6-2 or TRBV6-3 and TRBJ2-5, with 9 bases fitting TRBD1. Germline CDR1 reads MNHEY; CDR2 reads SVGEGT. The V and J ends lost 4 bases and 4 bases, in that order; junction bases with no gene match: 10. The CDR3 sequence is 16 residues long. CDR3 sequence reads: CASSSFPGQGGETQYF. CDR3 coding DNA: TGTGCCAGCAGTTCCTTCCCGGGACAGGGTGGAGAGACCCAGTACTTC.

This chain connects TRBV11-2 to TRBJ1-2, with D tentatively TRBD1 (6 bases). The V and J ends lost 1 base and 4 bases respectively, with 13 bases between them. Germline lookup yields CDR1 SGHAT and CDR2 FQNNGV. The CDR3 extends over 15 amino acids. Written as DNA, the CDR3 is TGTGCCAGCAGCTTAGGATCGGGGGGCATCTATGGCTACACCTTC. Residues: CASSLGSGGIYGYTF. The variable domain in full, completed from reference TRBV11-2 and TRBJ1-2, reads EAGVAQSPRYKIIEKRQSVAFWCNPISGHATLYWYQQILGQGPKLLIQFQNNGVVDDSQLPKDRFSAERLKGVDSTLKIQPAKLEDSAVYLCASSLGSGGIYGYTFGSGTRLTVV.

This chain uses TRBV28 with TRBJ2-1; 10 bases line up with TRBD2. This CDR3 is built from 15 residues. Trimming cost V 4 bases and J 3 bases; bases outside gene matches: 3. Germline CDR1 and CDR2: MDHEN and SYDVKM. In DNA, the CDR3 is TGTGCCAGCAGTTCCGGGACTAGCGTCTACAATGAGCAGTTCTTC. Amino acid sequence: CASSSGTSVYNEQFF. Using reference TRBV28 and TRBJ2-1 for the parts outside the CDR3, the full variable domain is DVKVTQSSRYLVKRTGEKVFLECVQDMDHENMFWYRQDPGLGLRLIYFSYDVKMKEKGDIPEGYSVSREKKERFSLILESASTNQTSMYLCASSSGTSVYNEQFFGPGTRLTVL.

This clone was seen only once. Relative to the germline gene, one junction end is altered; a read error may explain this. The rearrangement links TRBV3-1 (or the pseudogene TRBV3-2) to TRBJ2-1, with 13 bases fitting TRBD2. The germline V gene encodes CDR1 LGHDT and CDR2 YNNKEL (reference sequence). The CDR3 sequence is 15 residues long. The CDR3 sequence: CVSSQTSGGADEQFF. The CDR3 nucleotides are TGTGTCAGCAGCCAAACTAGCGGGGGGGCAGATGAGCAGTTCTTC.

The CDR3 DNA is TGCGCCAGCAGCTTGGCCTTGGGGCCAGATACGCAGTATTTT. This translates into CASSLALGPDTQYF. The genes are TRBV5-1 and TRBJ2-3, with D possibly TRBD1 on 5 matching bases. In germline, CDR1 is SGHRS, CDR2 YFSETQ. V gave up 0 bases and J gave up 4 bases, with 9 bases separating them. This CDR3 region has 14 residues.

The CDR3 reads CASLRQVPGQGSSTEAFF. CDR3 nucleotides: TGTGCCAGCTTACGCCAAGTCCCGGGACAGGGATCGAGCACTGAAGCTTTCTTT. The chain recombines TRBV7-2 with TRBJ1-1; TRBD1 agrees at 9 bases. After removal of 8 bases from V and 4 bases from J, the junction contained 20 bases not matched to a gene. The CDR3 is 18 residues long. Germline values: CDR1 SGHTA, CDR2 FQGNSA.

In its sample, this clone is medium-sized (0.01 to 0.1%). The genes are TRBV4-1 and TRBJ2-7; 8 bases agree with TRBD2. CDR3 length: 18 residues. The V and J ends lost 0 bases and 4 bases, in that order; junction bases with no gene match: 14. Per the germline V gene, CDR1 is MGHRA and CDR2 is YSYEKL. This CDR3 is CASSQDEGSGVDGYEQYF. The CDR3 DNA is TGCGCCAGCAGCCAAGATGAGGGTAGCGGGGTTGACGGTTACGAGCAGTACTTC.

A single count supports this clone. The chain links TRBV6-5 to TRBJ2-6, with D hard to call. The V end was cut by 8 bases, the J end by 0 bases, with 5 bases between. CDR1 is MNHEY, CDR2 SVGAGI, per germline. This CDR3 is built from 13 residues. The CDR3 DNA sequence: TGTGCCAGCCGGGTCTCTGGGGCCAACGTCCTGACTTTC. This codes for CASRVSGANVLTF.

Only one count was recorded for this clone. This chain connects TRBV5-1 to TRBJ2-2; D is possibly TRBD1 (5 bases). V lost 1 base, J lost 4 bases, and 14 bases lay in between. CDR1 and CDR2 (germline): SGHRS, YFSETQ. The CDR3 is made up of 16 amino acids. The CDR3 sequence: CASSLQAGYFTGELFF. The DNA of the CDR3 is TGCGCCAGCAGCTTGCAGGCAGGGTACTTCACCGGGGAGCTGTTTTTT. Supplemented by reference TRBV5-1 and TRBJ2-2, the full variable domain reads KAGVTQTPRYLIKTRGQQVTLSCSPISGHRSVSWYQQTPGQGLQFLFEYFSETQRNKGNFPGRFSGRQFSNSRSEMNVSTLELGDSALYLCASSLQAGYFTGELFFGEGSRLTVL.

This clone was recorded once. This chain connects TRBV7-9 to TRBJ1-1; TRBD1 is a possible D gene (5 bases). The CDR3 has 15 amino acids. Trimming pared 5 bases from V and 1 base from J, leaving 14 bases between. Germline V lookup: CDR1 SEHNR, CDR2 FQNEAQ (reference sequence). CDR3 coding DNA: TGTGCCAGCAGCGAAGGACAATCCCCGAACACTGAAGCTTTCTTT. Translating gives CASSEGQSPNTEAFF.

This chain joins TRBV19 and TRBJ2-7; 9 nucleotides line up with TRBD1. Germline trimming cut 5 bases from V and 2 bases from J; bases unmatched to any gene: 4. This CDR3 is built from 14 residues. Looked up from germline, CDR1 is LNHDA and CDR2 is SQIVND (reference sequence). The CDR3 is CASSGTGGTYEQYF. The CDR3 DNA follows: TGTGCCAGTAGTGGTACAGGGGGCACCTACGAGCAGTACTTC.

The chain employs TRBV28 and TRBJ2-7; 8 bases are shared with TRBD2. Trimming removed 4 bases from V and 7 bases from J; junction bases left unmatched: 6. Germline assignment: CDR1 MDHEN and CDR2 SYDVKM. CDR3 length: 13 residues. The CDR3 DNA sequence: TGTGCCAGCAGTTCCCCTCCGGGGGGGGAGCAGTACTTC. Translation: CASSSPPGGEQYF.

Here the CDR3 DNA reads TGTGCCAGCAGCGCCAAATCCGGGGTCACCGGGGAGCTGTTTTTT. Translated, it gives CASSAKSGVTGELFF. This chain connects TRBV9 to TRBJ2-2, with TRBD2 as a possible D gene (5 bases). CDR3 size: 15 residues. Trimming shortened V by 3 bases and J by 4 bases, and 13 bases separated the two germline ends. Germline V gene data show CDR1 as SGDLS and CDR2 as YYNGEE.

The chain recombines TRBV7-9 with TRBJ2-3; TRBD2 matches 7 bases. This CDR3 has 12 residues. V shed 3 bases and J 7 bases; nucleotides not matched to a gene: 1. CDR1 SEHNR and CDR2 FQNEAQ come from the germline V gene (reference sequence). The CDR3: CASSLGGNTQYF. Here the CDR3 DNA reads TGTGCCAGCAGCTTGGGAGGGAATACGCAGTATTTT.

The CDR3 region has the DNA TGTGCCAGCAGCTCTGCCTGGGCGGGGGCGAGCTCCTACAATGAGCAGTTCTTC. Encoded protein: CASSSAWAGASSYNEQFF. V usage is TRBV7-2 and J usage is TRBJ2-1; D is possibly TRBD2 (7 bases). There are 18 residues in the CDR3. V dropped 4 bases and J dropped 0 bases, with 19 bases sitting between them. CDR1 and CDR2 (germline): SGHTA, FQGNSA.

The CDR3 DNA follows: TGCGCCAGCAGCCAAGGTAGCGGGGACCCCTCCTACGAGCAGTACTTC. It codes for CASSQGSGDPSYEQYF. This chain uses TRBV4-1 with TRBJ2-7, with TRBD2 matching 8 bases. Germline-derived CDR1 and CDR2 are MGHRA and YSYEKL. The CDR3 extends over 16 amino acids. V dropped 1 base and J dropped 0; count of bases not matched to a gene: 5.

The chain's CDR3 is CASSFGQGLNYGYTF. For the CDR3, the DNA is TGTGCCAGCAGCTTTGGACAGGGGCTCAACTATGGCTACACCTTC. J is TRBJ1-2 and V is TRBV5-4; TRBD1 agrees at 9 bases. The CDR3 loop spans 15 amino acids. J was trimmed by 2 bases and V by 2 bases; bases with no gene match: 4. Germline assignment: CDR1 SGHNT and CDR2 YYREEE (reference sequence).